This T cell receptor (beta chain) was recorded in a study of graft-versus-host responses after intestinal transplantation. About the research overall: Recipients underwent multivisceral, liver-intestinal, or isolated intestinal transplants.

Study conclusions and caveats: Peak circulating GvH clone levels tracked with early post-transplant HvG declines. Recipient bone marrow held GvH clones, some seen earlier in ileum or blood. Individuals carrying graft-donor T cell macrochimerism showed high graft-versus-host to host-versus-graft clonal ratios in allografts.

The V and J ends lost 8 bases and 8 bases respectively, with 21 bases between them. CDR1 and CDR2 (germline): SNHLY, FYNNEI. CDR3 size: 14 residues. Clones were read by immunoSEQ multiplex PCR, and TCRdb kept only the in-frame ones, dropping some. The data hold over 40,000 clones, with 85% to 95% observed a single time. A remark on this clone: As yet, its antigen is unknown.

The starting material was unstimulated CD8+ T cells sorted from spleen or lymph node cells, obtained before transplant. The clonotype was recovered from a human donor who was the organ donor for an intestinal transplant. The rearrangement links TRBV2 to TRBJ2-5; D may match TRBD1 or TRBD2 (5 bases each). In nucleotides, the CDR3 is TGTGCCAGCGAGGGGTGGAGTGTCGTGGAAACCCAGTACTTC. Protein: CASEGWSVVETQYF.